The sequence of this T cell receptor beta chain was determined in a study of T cells in Graves' hyperthyroidism and ophthalmopathy. Note on this clonotype: Its antigen is unidentified.

Absence of ophthalmopathy progression within 18 months defined stable Graves' hyperthyroidism. It was RNA transcripts that yielded the amplified TCR beta CDR3 regions. When the TCR CDR3 underwent first-round RT-PCR, the HTBI primer set was used. TCRdb independently ran MiXCR on the multiplex PCR reads; one entry per CDR3 protein. The sample has just over 550,000 distinct CDR3 sequences, roughly 46% seen once. Regarding the study as a whole: The model foresaw ophthalmopathy a median around 6 months prior to onset.

Germline V CDR1 and CDR2: SNHLY, FYNNEI. V was trimmed by 2 bases and J by 9 bases, leaving 19 bases between them. The length of the CDR3 is 15 residues. This receptor was obtained from a woman aged 18 to 35 with Graves' hyperthyroidism. The sequenced sample was peripheral blood or thyroid tissue (not recorded which). The chain uses TRBV2 and TRBJ2-5; D gene uncertain. The CDR3 sequence: CASSESGRPNQPQYF. Here the CDR3 DNA reads TGTGCCAGCAGTGAATCGGGCAGGCCCAATCAGCCCCAGTACTTC.